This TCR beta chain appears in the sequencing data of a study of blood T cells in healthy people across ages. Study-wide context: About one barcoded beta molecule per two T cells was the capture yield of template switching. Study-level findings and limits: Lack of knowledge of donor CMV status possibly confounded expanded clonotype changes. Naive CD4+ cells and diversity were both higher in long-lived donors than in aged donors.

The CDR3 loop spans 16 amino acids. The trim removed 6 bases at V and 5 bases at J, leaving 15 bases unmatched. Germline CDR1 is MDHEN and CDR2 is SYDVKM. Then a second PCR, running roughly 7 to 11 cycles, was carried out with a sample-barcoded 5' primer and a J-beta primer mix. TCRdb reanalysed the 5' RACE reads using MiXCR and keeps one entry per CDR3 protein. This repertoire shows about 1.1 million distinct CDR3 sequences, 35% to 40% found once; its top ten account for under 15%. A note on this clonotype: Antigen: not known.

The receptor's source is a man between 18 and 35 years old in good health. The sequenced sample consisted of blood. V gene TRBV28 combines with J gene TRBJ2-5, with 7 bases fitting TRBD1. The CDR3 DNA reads TGTGCCAGCAGCACCCTTATGACAGGGATGAGGGAGACCCAGTACTTC. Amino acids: CASSTLMTGMRETQYF.